This entry lists 29 T cell receptor beta chains sequenced from one sample in a study of OX40 agonist ivuxolimab in advanced cancers. The library was produced with the immunoSEQ multiplex PCR assay. TCRdb carries this immuneACCESS record with in-frame sequences only. Its versions omit some clonotypes, under half of them owing to an unresolved V gene in the studies checked, with the rest unexplained. Within this sample are about 73,000 clones, with 85% of them counted one time only. The ten largest clones take up more than 0.6% of the sample. The material sequenced was CD4+ or CD8+ T cells sorted from blood, taken in a trial of the OX40 agonist ivuxolimab. The receptors stem from an adult with an advanced solid tumor such as melanoma, head and neck, liver or kidney cancer.

CDR3 region: CASSSQVRETQYF. The CDR3 DNA reads TGTGCCAGTAGTAGCCAGGTCCGGGAGACCCAGTACTTC. The chain employs TRBV19 and TRBJ2-5; no definite D call. The CDR3 has 13 amino acids. V shed 4 bases and J shed 5 bases, with 11 bases lying between them. Germline loops: CDR1 LNHDA, CDR2 SQIVND (reference sequence).

This sequence joins TRBV11-2 and TRBJ1-5; D perhaps matches TRBD1 (5 bases). This CDR3 has 15 residues. CDR1 and CDR2 from the germline V gene are SGHAT and FQNNGV. With 3 bases removed from V and 5 bases from J, the gap between germline ends came to 14 bases. The CDR3 DNA sequence: TGTGCCAGCAGCTTCCAATTGGGAGGGGATCAGCCCCAGCATTTT. This translates into CASSFQLGGDQPQHF. Using reference TRBV11-2 and TRBJ1-5 for the parts outside the CDR3, the full variable domain is EAGVAQSPRYKIIEKRQSVAFWCNPISGHATLYWYQQILGQGPKLLIQFQNNGVVDDSQLPKDRFSAERLKGVDSTLKIQPAKLEDSAVYLCASSFQLGGDQPQHFGDGTRLSIL.

This sequence joins TRBV5-1 and TRBJ2-1, with 9 bases fitting TRBD2. After removal of 2 bases from V and 6 bases from J, the junction contained 6 bases not matched to a gene. This CDR3 comprises 15 residues. Germline values: CDR1 SGHRS, CDR2 YFSETQ. In DNA, the CDR3 is TGCGCCAGCAGCTTAGGCGGGGGGGGCCCCAATGAGCAGTTCTTC. Encoded protein: CASSLGGGGPNEQFF.

This clone occurred once. The V call is TRBV4-3, the J call TRBJ2-5; TRBD2 might be the D (6 bases). This CDR3 region has 16 residues. Per the germline V gene, CDR1 is LGHNA and CDR2 is YSLEER. Trimming took off 4 bases at V and 5 bases at J, with 20 bases between the two ends. CDR3 sequence (DNA): TGCGCCAGCAGCCGGGGGTCGGACGGGAGAGGGGAGACCCAGTACTTC. Its protein is CASSRGSDGRGETQYF.

The rearrangement uses TRBV4-1 and TRBJ1-5; no clear D gene. This CDR3 comprises 13 residues. Trimming took off 0 bases at V and 7 bases at J, with 7 bases between the two ends. Germline-derived CDR1 and CDR2 are MGHRA and YSYEKL. CDR3 sequence (DNA): TGCGCCAGCAGCCAAGATCGAGGGCAGCCCCAGCATTTT. The encoded protein is CASSQDRGQPQHF.

J is TRBJ1-5 and V is TRBV27; D is ambiguous. Trimming removed 1 base at V and 5 bases at J, with 15 bases between. Germline V gives CDR1 MNHEY, CDR2 SMNVEV (reference sequence). CDR3 length equals 16 residues. CDR3 region: CASSLFSQAAYQPQHF. DNA for the CDR3: TGTGCCAGCAGTTTATTCTCCCAGGCCGCCTATCAGCCCCAGCATTTT.

This clone was recorded only once. The chain carries TRBV6-6 and TRBJ2-5; D uncertain. V dropped 3 bases and J dropped 4 bases, with 12 bases sitting between them. The CDR3 contains 14 residues. Per the germline V gene, CDR1 is MNHNY and CDR2 is SVGAGI (reference sequence). CDR3 in amino acids: CASSYQTHRETQYF. For the CDR3, the DNA is TGTGCCAGCAGTTATCAAACCCACAGAGAGACCCAGTACTTC.

V gene TRBV30 combines with J gene TRBJ1-1; the D is unclear. The CDR3 is made up of 12 amino acids. V lost 5 bases, J lost 3 bases, and 10 bases lay in between. Germline V gene sequence: CDR1 GTSNPN, CDR2 SVGIG (reference sequence). CDR3 DNA: TGTGCCTGGGCATACACCGACACTGAAGCTTTCTTT. Amino acid sequence: CAWAYTDTEAFF.

V gene TRBV7-8 combines with J gene TRBJ2-7; D is possibly TRBD1 (5 bases). There are 15 residues in the CDR3. Germline V gene lookup returns CDR1 SGHVS and CDR2 FQNEAQ. Trimming left V 3 bases short and J 1 base short, with 13 bases between. CDR3 in amino acids: CASSFSPGPSYEQYF. The CDR3 region has the DNA TGTGCCAGCAGCTTCTCCCCAGGGCCTTCCTACGAGCAGTACTTC.

The chain links TRBV7-2 to TRBJ1-3; a weak D match, TRBD1 (6 bases). The CDR3 spans 14 residues. With 5 bases removed from V and 5 bases from J, the gap between germline ends came to 13 bases. Germline loops: CDR1 SGHTA, CDR2 FQGNSA. The DNA for the CDR3 is TGTGCCAGCAGCGCACTAGGACAGCGAAACACCATATATTTT. This codes for CASSALGQRNTIYF.

The chain joins TRBV6-5 to TRBJ1-5; D possibly corresponds to TRBD1 (5 bases). The CDR3 length is 15 residues. CDR1 is MNHEY and CDR2 is SVGAGI in the germline V gene. The ends were cut back, 2 bases at V and 4 bases at J, with 12 bases in the middle. CDR3 in amino acids: CASSYPGAQNQPQHF. CDR3 nucleotides: TGTGCCAGCAGTTACCCCGGGGCGCAAAATCAGCCCCAGCATTTT.

The chain joins TRBV9 to TRBJ1-2; D is undetermined. The CDR3 sequence is 14 residues long. Germline CDR1 and CDR2: SGDLS and YYNGEE. The germline V and J ends were trimmed by 0 bases and 4 bases, with 10 bases remaining between them. DNA of the CDR3: TGTGCCAGCAGCGTAGAGGGTGGGAGCTATGGCTACACCTTC. As protein: CASSVEGGSYGYTF.

The genes are TRBV10-3 and TRBJ1-2; D uncertain. The germline V and J ends were trimmed by 6 bases and 4 bases, with 9 bases remaining between them. CDR1 and CDR2 from the germline V gene are ENHRY and SYGVKD. This CDR3 has 12 residues. CDR3 amino acids: CAIRDGSYGYTF. CDR3 DNA sequence: TGTGCCATCAGGGACGGGTCCTATGGCTACACCTTC.

The CDR3 reads CASSAGQGLEEQYF. The DNA for the CDR3 is TGTGCCAGCTCCGCGGGACAGGGACTAGAGGAGCAGTACTTC. V gene TRBV18 combines with J gene TRBJ2-7; TRBD1 is a possible D gene (9 bases). This CDR3 region has 14 residues. Trimming took off 6 bases at V and 7 bases at J, with 19 bases between the two ends. From germline, CDR1 is KGHSH and CDR2 LQKENI.

The rearrangement links TRBV18 to TRBJ2-5, with D possibly matching TRBD1 (6 bases). The germline gives CDR1 KGHSH, CDR2 LQKENI. V dropped 1 base and J dropped 5 bases, with 8 bases sitting between them. There are 13 residues in the CDR3. The CDR3 region has the DNA TGTGCCAGCTCACCACGGACAGATGAGACCCAGTACTTC. Translating it yields CASSPRTDETQYF.

This clone came up once. The chain uses TRBV5-4 and TRBJ2-5; no firm D call. The V end was cut by 2 bases, the J end by 1 base, with 9 bases between. This CDR3 has 14 amino acids. CDR1 and CDR2 from the germline V gene are SGHNT and YYREEE (reference sequence). The chain's CDR3 is CASSLPSTQETQYF. CDR3 in DNA: TGTGCCAGCAGCTTACCCTCCACCCAAGAGACCCAGTACTTC.

The rearrangement joins TRBV21-1 to TRBJ1-2; TRBD1 is taken as the D call from the table, unchecked against the DNA. TRBV21-1 is listed as a pseudogene. CDR3 size: 15 residues. This CDR3 is CASRPTKRQVYGYTF. The CDR3 nucleotides read TGTGCCAGCAGACCGACCAAAAGACAGGTTTATGGCTACACCTTC.

V usage is TRBV18 and J usage is TRBJ1-2, with D uncertain. Germline lookup yields CDR1 KGHSH and CDR2 LQKENI. The CDR3 is 14 amino acids. Trimming stripped 3 bases from V and 6 bases from J, with 14 bases between. CDR3 DNA: TGTGCCAGCTCACCGGGTGGGCAGTCCGATGGCTACACCTTC. It translates to CASSPGGQSDGYTF.

The rearrangement joins TRBV7-8 to TRBJ2-7; D is unresolved. The germline CDR1 and CDR2 sequences are SGHVS and FQNEAQ. This CDR3 has 13 residues. V lost 5 bases, J lost 4 bases, and 12 bases lay in between. CDR3 DNA sequence: TGTGCCAGCAGCCGACGATTGGGTTACGAGCAGTACTTC. Its protein is CASSRRLGYEQYF.

The gene calls are TRBV4-3 and TRBJ1-3, with unresolved D. Trimming took off 0 bases at V and 4 bases at J, with 10 bases between the two ends. Looked up from germline, CDR1 is LGHNA and CDR2 is YSLEER. CDR3 size: 15 residues. The CDR3 spells CASSQEAVEGNTIYF. The CDR3 DNA follows: TGCGCCAGCAGCCAAGAAGCGGTGGAAGGAAACACCATATATTTT.

The DNA of the CDR3 is TGTGCCATCAGTGAGCCCAGACGAGGAGGTGAAGCTTTCTTT. Translated: CAISEPRRGGEAFF. J is TRBJ1-1 and V is TRBV10-3; no firm D call. The CDR3 extends over 14 amino acids. With 2 bases removed from V and 7 bases from J, the gap between germline ends came to 14 bases. Germline values: CDR1 ENHRY, CDR2 SYGVKD.

V usage is TRBV29-1 and J usage is TRBJ2-2; D is unclear. The V and J ends lost 4 bases and 3 bases respectively, with 9 bases between them. The CDR3 totals 13 residues. Germline CDR1 and CDR2: SQVTM and ANQGSEA. The CDR3 bases are TGCAGCGTTGGGGAACAGTACACCGGGGAGCTGTTTTTT. Protein: CSVGEQYTGELFF.

The genes are TRBV7-2 and TRBJ2-5; D gene ambiguous. V was clipped by 5 bases and J by 0 bases, with 4 bases between them. The CDR3 is made up of 12 amino acids. Germline V gives CDR1 SGHTA, CDR2 FQGNSA. The CDR3 loop is CASSGYQETQYF. The CDR3 coding sequence is TGTGCCAGCAGCGGGTACCAAGAGACCCAGTACTTC.

This chain joins TRBV9 and TRBJ1-4; TRBD1 might be the D (5 bases). The length of the CDR3 is 15 residues. The V gene lost 4 bases and the J gene lost 5 bases, with 15 bases spanning the gap. CDR1 is SGDLS, CDR2 YYNGEE, per germline. CDR3 sequence (DNA): TGTGCCAGCAGCCCGCAGAGGTGGGGGAATGAAAAACTGTTTTTT. Protein sequence: CASSPQRWGNEKLFF.

The chain joins TRBV29-1 to TRBJ1-2; D uncertain. The length of the CDR3 is 13 residues. Trimming shortened V by 6 bases and J by 7 bases, and 18 bases separated the two germline ends. Germline CDR1 SQVTM, CDR2 ANQGSEA. CDR3 DNA sequence: TGCAGCGTCGCCCCGACTCAAAGGAGTGGCTACACCTTC. Its protein is CSVAPTQRSGYTF.

CDR3 region: CAWSLTGTGLGANVLTF. As DNA, the CDR3 is TGTGCCTGGAGTCTTACCGGGACAGGTCTTGGGGCCAACGTCCTGACTTTC. The chain links TRBV30 to TRBJ2-6; the match to TRBD1 covers 8 bases. J lost 3 bases, V lost 2 bases, and 9 bases had no gene match. The CDR3 length is 17 residues. Germline lookup yields CDR1 GTSNPN and CDR2 SVGIG (reference sequence).

The chain uses TRBV5-1 and TRBJ1-1, with TRBD1 as a possible D gene (6 bases). Germline V gene data show CDR1 as SGHRS and CDR2 as YFSETQ. With 4 bases removed from V and 7 bases from J, the gap between germline ends came to 11 bases. CDR3 size: 12 residues. DNA of the CDR3: TGCGCCAGCAGCGGTCAGGGGATTGAAGCTTTCTTT. Translation: CASSGQGIEAFF.

Only one count was recorded for this clone. The chain has TRBV28 and TRBJ2-7; no reliable D call. CDR3 size: 12 residues. V shed 5 bases and J shed 4 bases, with 9 bases lying between them. Germline CDR1 is MDHEN and CDR2 is SYDVKM. The CDR3 bases are TGTGCCAGCAGTCCGCCCGGATACGAGCAGTACTTC. This codes for CASSPPGYEQYF. The full variable domain, its missing parts supplied by reference TRBV28 and TRBJ2-7, is DVKVTQSSRYLVKRTGEKVFLECVQDMDHENMFWYRQDPGLGLRLIYFSYDVKMKEKGDIPEGYSVSREKKERFSLILESASTNQTSMYLCASSPPGYEQYFGPGTRLTVT.

The chain couples TRBV18 to TRBJ2-2, with D perhaps TRBD1 (6 bases). The CDR3 has 15 residues. With 5 bases removed from V and 4 bases from J, the gap between germline ends came to 14 bases. The V gene's germline CDR1 is KGHSH and CDR2 LQKENI. CDR3 protein: CASSLLGTPTGELFF. DNA for the CDR3: TGTGCCAGCTCATTGCTTGGGACACCCACCGGGGAGCTGTTTTTT.